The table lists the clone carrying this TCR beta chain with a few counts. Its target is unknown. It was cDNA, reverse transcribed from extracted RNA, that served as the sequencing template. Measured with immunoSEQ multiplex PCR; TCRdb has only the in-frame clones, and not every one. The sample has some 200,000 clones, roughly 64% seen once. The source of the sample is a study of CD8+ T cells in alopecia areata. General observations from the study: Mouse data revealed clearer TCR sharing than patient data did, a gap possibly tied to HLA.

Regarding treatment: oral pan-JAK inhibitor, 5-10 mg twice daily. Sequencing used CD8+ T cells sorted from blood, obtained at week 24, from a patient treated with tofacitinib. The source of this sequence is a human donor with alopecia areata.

The CDR3 nucleotides read TGTGCCAGCAGCTTTCCGAGCGGGAATGACACAGATACGCAGTATTTT. Its protein is CASSFPSGNDTDTQYF. The chain links TRBV13 to TRBJ2-3, with 7 bases fitting TRBD2. The CDR3 is 16 residues long. Trimming took 3 bases from V and 2 from J; bases not matched to a gene: 8. Germline-derived CDR1 and CDR2 are PRHDT and FYEKMQ (reference sequence).